This T cell receptor (beta chain) was sequenced during a study of blood T cell repertoires in COVID-19. Study-wide background: The study drew acute and convalescent COVID-19 samples from the United States, Italy and Spain. T cells, B-cell-depleted T cells, or PBMCs supplied cDNA or gDNA.

Seattle patient enrollment occurred during active infection, with longitudinal follow-up thereafter. Assay: immunoSEQ multiplex PCR; the TCRdb copy retains only in-frame clones and omits some. The profile shows 250,000 or so clones, nearly 90% of them singletons. Sequences were obtained from peripheral blood. The clonotype was recovered from a woman aged 55-75 years with COVID-19, enrolled during active disease.

The CDR3 DNA reads as TGTGCCGGATCTGGACAAAATAATTCACCCCTCCACTTT. The encoded protein is CAGSGQNNSPLHF. The V gene is TRBV30, the J gene TRBJ1-6, with D maybe TRBD1 (5 bases). Germline CDR1 reads GTSNPN; CDR2 reads SVGIG (reference sequence). The CDR3 is made up of 13 amino acids. V gave up 8 bases and J gave up 5 bases, with 13 bases separating them.